What follows are 17 T cell receptor beta chains derived from one specimen sequenced in a study of cytomegalovirus exposure and HLA in healthy donors. TCRdb keeps only in-frame clones here, not all; method: immunoSEQ multiplex PCR. The data show 110,000 to 150,000 clones, around 90% seen once. Sequencing used PBMCs. The receptor source for this set is a woman in her twenties or thirties in good health and CMV-seropositive.

The table lists this clone with a count of one. The chain joins TRBV5-1 to TRBJ1-1; 8 bases are a match to TRBD1. Germline lookup yields CDR1 SGHRS and CDR2 YFSETQ. The CDR3 length is 14 residues. V trimming: 4 bases; J trimming: 1 base; junction bases outside the gene matches: 3. The CDR3 reads CASSRQGQNTEAFF. The CDR3 DNA reads as TGCGCCAGCAGCAGACAGGGGCAGAACACTGAAGCTTTCTTT.

The chain couples TRBV6-5 to TRBJ2-2; D gene ambiguous. CDR1 and CDR2 (germline): MNHEY, SVGAGI. V was shortened by 6 bases and J by 4 bases, with 6 bases between the two germline ends. The CDR3 contains 12 residues. CDR3 sequence: CASSQITGELFF. The DNA of the CDR3 is TGTGCCAGCAGCCAGATCACCGGGGAGCTGTTTTTT.

This chain joins TRBV5-1 and TRBJ2-4, with 8 positions matching TRBD1. The CDR3 totals 14 residues. Germline CDR1 and CDR2: SGHRS and YFSETQ. With V trimmed by 4 bases and J by 5 bases, 5 bases remained unmatched. CDR3 protein: CASSIQGAENIQYF. In nucleotides, the CDR3 is TGCGCCAGCAGCATTCAGGGGGCTGAAAACATTCAGTACTTC.

The rearrangement uses TRBV19 and TRBJ2-6, with D unresolved. The germline V gene has CDR1 LNHDA and CDR2 SQIVND (reference sequence). The CDR3 length is 13 residues. Trimming pared 5 bases from V and 2 bases from J, leaving 4 bases between. In nucleotides, the CDR3 is TGTGCCAGTAGTCAAACTGGGGCCAACGTCCTGACTTTC. Translated: CASSQTGANVLTF. Full variable domain (rest looked up from reference TRBV19 and TRBJ2-6): DGGITQSPKYLFRKEGQNVTLSCEQNLNHDAMYWYRQDPGQGLRLIYYSQIVNDFQKGDIAEGYSVSREKKESFPLTVTSAQKNPTAFYLCASSQTGANVLTFGAGSRLTVL.

This chain joins TRBV15 and TRBJ1-2; perhaps TRBD1 as D (5 bases). Trimming removed 0 bases from V and 2 bases from J, with 13 bases in between. The CDR3 length is 16 residues. Germline assignment: CDR1 LNHNV and CDR2 YYDKDF (reference sequence). The CDR3 sequence: CATSRDPARANYGYTF. As DNA, the CDR3 is TGTGCCACCAGCAGAGATCCGGCCAGGGCAAACTATGGCTACACCTTC.

This sequence joins TRBV18 and TRBJ2-2; 7 nucleotides agree with TRBD1. This CDR3 has 16 residues. Trimming took 3 bases from V and 4 from J; bases not matched to a gene: 8. Per the germline V gene, CDR1 is KGHSH and CDR2 is LQKENI. For the CDR3, the DNA is TGTGCCAGCTCACCTCAACAGGGGATCGGCACCGGGGAGCTGTTTTTT. It yields the protein CASSPQQGIGTGELFF. The full variable domain, its missing parts supplied by reference TRBV18 and TRBJ2-2, is NAGVMQNPRHLVRRRGQEARLRCSPMKGHSHVYWYRQLPEEGLKFMVYLQKENIIDESGMPKERFSAEFPKEGPSILRIQQVVRGDSAAYFCASSPQQGIGTGELFFGEGSRLTVL.

The J gene is TRBJ2-3, the V gene TRBV28, with unresolved D. The CDR3 spans 11 residues. Germline CDR1 and CDR2: MDHEN and SYDVKM. Trimming pared 6 bases from V and 8 bases from J, leaving 9 bases between. Written as DNA, the CDR3 is TGTGCCAGCAGCCGTCTAGGTACGCAGTATTTT. Encoded protein: CASSRLGTQYF.

The rearrangement joins TRBV2 to TRBJ1-2, with D unresolved. In germline, CDR1 is SNHLY, CDR2 FYNNEI. The CDR3 length is 12 residues. V was pared by 6 bases and J by 4 bases, with 9 bases between. In nucleotides, the CDR3 is TGTGCCAGCAGGGGAGCGGGCTATGGCTACACCTTC. This codes for CASRGAGYGYTF. The variable domain in full, completed from reference TRBV2 and TRBJ1-2, reads EPEVTQTPSHQVTQMGQEVILRCVPISNHLYFYWYRQILGQKVEFLVSFYNNEISEKSEIFDDQFSVERPDGSNFTLKIRSTKLEDSAMYFCASRGAGYGYTFGSGTRLTVV.

CDR3 coding DNA: TGTGCCAGCATCCCTTGGGGCAGGGCTTTGTATGGCTACACCTTC. This codes for CASIPWGRALYGYTF. The genes are TRBV28 and TRBJ1-2; weak D call: TRBD1 (5 bases). The V end was cut by 7 bases, the J end by 5 bases, with 20 bases between. The V gene's germline CDR1 is MDHEN and CDR2 SYDVKM. This CDR3 comprises 15 residues.

This sequence joins TRBV27 and TRBJ2-7, with a tentative D call TRBD2 (6 bases). CDR3 length equals 14 residues. Between the trimmed V and J ends, which lost 6 bases and 0 bases, there was a span of 12 bases. Germline V gene sequence: CDR1 MNHEY, CDR2 SMNVEV (reference sequence). The CDR3, as DNA: TGTGCCAGCAGAGACCCGGGACTCTCCTACGAGCAGTACTTC. It encodes CASRDPGLSYEQYF.

The genes are TRBV5-8 and TRBJ2-2; D is unresolved. The CDR3 totals 16 residues. Trimming took off 4 bases at V and 5 bases at J, with 18 bases between the two ends. Germline V CDR1 and CDR2: SGHTS, YDEGEE. CDR3 sequence: CASSPRPGRSTGELFF. The CDR3 DNA reads as TGTGCCAGCAGCCCCCGCCCCGGTCGGTCGACCGGGGAGCTGTTTTTT.

About this clone: Other nucleotide sequences from this sample produce the same CDR3. CDR3 DNA sequence: TGTGCCAGCAGCCTCGGACAGGGCCCGTACGAGCAGTACTTC. Encoded protein: CASSLGQGPYEQYF. V is TRBV11-2 and J is TRBJ2-7; TRBD1 aligns across 8 bases. Germline trimming cut 5 bases from V and 4 bases from J; bases unmatched to any gene: 7. Looked up from germline, CDR1 is SGHAT and CDR2 is FQNNGV. This CDR3 spans 14 amino acids.

The CDR3: CASSRFNGGGPTDTQYF. The DNA for the CDR3 is TGTGCCAGCAGCCGGTTCAATGGGGGAGGGCCAACAGATACGCAGTATTTT. The V and J genes are TRBV2 and TRBJ2-3, with 7 bases matching TRBD2. The CDR3 contains 17 residues. V shed 6 bases and J 3 bases; nucleotides not matched to a gene: 15. Germline V gene lookup returns CDR1 SNHLY and CDR2 FYNNEI. The full variable domain, in which reference TRBV2 and TRBJ2-3 provide the parts outside the CDR3, is EPEVTQTPSHQVTQMGQEVILRCVPISNHLYFYWYRQILGQKVEFLVSFYNNEISEKSEIFDDQFSVERPDGSNFTLKIRSTKLEDSAMYFCASSRFNGGGPTDTQYFGPGTRLTVL.

The chain carries TRBV6-1 and TRBJ1-5; 8 bases map to TRBD1. Losses at the gene ends were 7 bases for V and 2 bases for J; bases not matched to a gene: 7. The CDR3 sequence is 15 residues long. Germline loops: CDR1 MNHNS, CDR2 SASEGT. Here the CDR3 DNA reads TGTGCCAGCACCTTGGACAGGGCCCGCAATCAGCCCCAGCATTTT. It is translated as CASTLDRARNQPQHF.

The chain carries TRBV19 and TRBJ1-2; the match to TRBD1 covers 10 bases. Trimming removed 5 bases from V and 3 bases from J; junction bases left unmatched: 3. This CDR3 comprises 14 residues. CDR1 is LNHDA, CDR2 SQIVND, per germline (reference sequence). The CDR3 nucleotides read TGTGCCAGTAGTGTTGGACAGGGGGACTATGGCTACACCTTC. Translated: CASSVGQGDYGYTF.

J is TRBJ2-7 and V is TRBV5-1; 9 positions agree with TRBD1. After removal of 4 bases from V and 4 bases from J, the junction contained 6 bases not matched to a gene. CDR3 length: 14 amino acids. From germline, CDR1 is SGHRS and CDR2 YFSETQ. The CDR3 DNA follows: TGCGCCAGCAGCGGAACAGGGGGCTCTTACGAGCAGTACTTC. It yields the protein CASSGTGGSYEQYF.

This chain's CDR3 is CASSFGGWDQPQHF. Written as DNA, the CDR3 is TGTGCCAGCAGCTTCGGGGGTTGGGATCAGCCCCAGCATTTT. V is TRBV2 and J is TRBJ1-5, with a possible D match to TRBD1 (5 bases). The CDR3 contains 14 residues. Trimming cost V 6 bases and J 5 bases, with 14 bases left between them. Germline CDR1 is SNHLY and CDR2 is FYNNEI.